The 27 T cell receptor beta chains below were found in one sample sequenced in a study of radiation and T cells in renal cell carcinoma. Time point described: baseline pretreatment blood. Treatment of the sample: 15 Gy SBRT to primary tumor, nephrectomy 4 weeks later. Using immunoSEQ multiplex PCR, the repertoire was profiled, and TCRdb retains in-frame clones only, with some absent. The repertoire consists of 100,000 to 150,000 clones, with roughly 85% occurring once and the leading ten covering about 3%. This specimen was blood, taken from a patient whose treatment included radiotherapy and nephrectomy. Receptors were obtained from a woman aged 60-75 years with renal cell carcinoma.

V is TRBV28 and J is TRBJ2-5; D unclear. The germline V gene has CDR1 MDHEN and CDR2 SYDVKM. The V gene lost 5 bases and the J gene lost 5 bases, with 12 bases spanning the gap. CDR3 length equals 13 residues. This CDR3 is CASSIEEWETQYF. The CDR3 bases are TGTGCCAGCAGTATAGAGGAGTGGGAGACCCAGTACTTC.

V gene TRBV4-1 combines with J gene TRBJ1-2; D not certain. CDR3 length: 14 amino acids. V was clipped by 0 bases and J by 4 bases, with 9 bases between them. Germline CDR1 is MGHRA and CDR2 is YSYEKL. The DNA for the CDR3 is TGCGCCAGCAGCCAAGATCTAACCTTCTATGGCTACACCTTC. Amino acids: CASSQDLTFYGYTF.

The rearrangement joins TRBV6-1 to TRBJ2-5; D might be TRBD1 (6 bases). Germline values: CDR1 MNHNS, CDR2 SASEGT. Trimming left V 5 bases short and J 1 base short, with 8 bases between. The CDR3 has 13 residues. CDR3 DNA: TGTGCCAGCAGTAGGACAGCCCAAGAGACCCAGTACTTC. Encoded protein: CASSRTAQETQYF.

This clone was observed a handful of times. V is TRBV6-1 and J is TRBJ2-7; D unresolved. The CDR3 runs to 12 residues. Germline V gene data show CDR1 as MNHNS and CDR2 as SASEGT. V lost 8 bases and J lost 4, with 12 bases in between. This chain's CDR3 is CASQWLGYEQYF. CDR3 DNA: TGTGCCAGCCAATGGCTGGGTTACGAGCAGTACTTC.

The chain recombines TRBV28 with TRBJ2-5, with unresolved D. CDR1 and CDR2 from the germline V gene are MDHEN and SYDVKM. The CDR3 runs to 18 residues. V was clipped by 7 bases and J by 1 base, with 25 bases between them. CDR3 nucleotides: TGTGCCAGCACTCCCTTGTCCGGGCGTGTCGTGGCCCAAGAGACCCAGTACTTC. This translates into CASTPLSGRVVAQETQYF.

This clone was picked up a small number of times. The chain links TRBV7-9 to TRBJ1-4, with 8 bases fitting TRBD1. The CDR3 is 15 residues long. Per germline, CDR1 SEHNR and CDR2 FQNEAQ (reference sequence). The junction had 6 bases not matched to a gene; V was cut back by 5 bases and J by 4 bases. The CDR3 sequence is CASSQDRDLNEKLFF. Written as DNA, the CDR3 is TGTGCCAGCAGCCAGGACAGGGACCTTAATGAAAAACTGTTTTTT.

The chain employs TRBV2 and TRBJ2-7; 7 bases fit TRBD1. The CDR3 length is 17 residues. From germline, CDR1 is SNHLY and CDR2 FYNNEI. Germline trimming cut 6 bases from V and 1 base from J; bases unmatched to any gene: 15. The CDR3 here is CASRRGPRGGLSYEQYF. The CDR3 DNA follows: TGTGCCAGCAGGAGAGGGCCCAGAGGGGGCCTATCCTACGAGCAGTACTTC.

The chain links TRBV28 to TRBJ2-7, with D perhaps matching TRBD1 (6 bases). CDR3 length equals 13 residues. Germline assignment: CDR1 MDHEN and CDR2 SYDVKM. V was cut by 3 bases and J by 4 bases, with 10 bases left in between. In DNA form, the CDR3 reads TGTGCCAGCAGTTTCGGACAGATGTACGAGCAGTACTTC. This sequence encodes CASSFGQMYEQYF.

The chain recombines TRBV10-1 with TRBJ2-2, with 16 nucleotides matching TRBD2. Germline V gene sequence: CDR1 WNHNN, CDR2 SYGVQD (reference sequence). The V gene end was trimmed by 4 bases and the J gene end by 0 bases; junction bases not matched to a gene: 5. This CDR3 has 19 amino acids. The CDR3 reads CASSGPGLAGGANTGELFF. The CDR3, as DNA: TGCGCCAGCAGTGGACCGGGACTAGCGGGAGGGGCGAACACCGGGGAGCTGTTTTTT.

V usage is TRBV20-1 and J usage is TRBJ2-1; no firm D call. Deletions cut 6 bases from V and 10 bases from J, with 10 bases between. Germline V gene data show CDR1 as DFQATT and CDR2 as SNEGSKA (reference sequence). The CDR3 runs 10 residues. The CDR3 nucleotides are TGCAGTGCCCAGAGTCTGGAGCAGTTCTTC. Residues: CSAQSLEQFF.

The chain joins TRBV29-1 to TRBJ1-1; D is unresolved. Germline V gives CDR1 SQVTM, CDR2 ANQGSEA. Trimming removed 5 bases at V and 0 bases at J, with 10 bases between. The CDR3 has 13 amino acids. CDR3 loop: CSVSSIMNTEAFF. CDR3 sequence (DNA): TGCAGCGTTTCAAGTATTATGAACACTGAAGCTTTCTTT.

The gene calls are TRBV5-4 and TRBJ1-1; tentatively, D is TRBD1 (6 bases). V was clipped by 5 bases and J by 5 bases, with 10 bases between them. The CDR3 extends over 12 amino acids. CDR1 is SGHNT and CDR2 is YYREEE in the germline V gene (reference sequence). CDR3 coding DNA: TGTGCCAGCAGAGTGGGGGCGACTGAAGCTTTCTTT. Protein: CASRVGATEAFF.

The V gene is TRBV27, the J gene TRBJ2-2; D call uncertain. V lost 3 bases, J lost 4 bases, and 6 bases lay in between. Germline V gene lookup returns CDR1 MNHEY and CDR2 SMNVEV (reference sequence). The CDR3 contains 13 residues. CDR3 nucleotides: TGTGCCAGCAGTTTCCGGCCCACCGGGGAGCTGTTTTTT. Translating gives CASSFRPTGELFF.

The rearrangement joins TRBV9 to TRBJ1-1; unclear D gene. Trimming stripped 0 bases from V and 2 bases from J, with 5 bases between. The CDR3 is 13 amino acids. CDR1 and CDR2 (germline): SGDLS, YYNGEE. The CDR3, as DNA: TGTGCCAGCAGCGTAGTCCCTAACACTGAAGCTTTCTTT. It specifies CASSVVPNTEAFF.

The chain combines TRBV9 with TRBJ1-1; no firm D call. The CDR3 totals 14 residues. Per germline, CDR1 SGDLS and CDR2 YYNGEE. The V end lost 4 bases, the J end lost 1 base, and 11 bases lay between the germline ends. DNA of the CDR3: TGTGCCAGCAGCCCCGCAGGAAGGAACACTGAAGCTTTCTTT. Amino acids: CASSPAGRNTEAFF.

About this clone itself: The germline gene is not matched at one end of the junction; a read error may be the cause. The rearrangement links TRBV5-5 to TRBJ1-2; D might be TRBD1 (5 bases). From germline, CDR1 is SGHKS and CDR2 YYEKEE (reference sequence). This CDR3 region has 13 residues. DNA of the CDR3: TGTGCCAGCAGCCATTCCGGGGACTTGGCGGGAAACTTC. The encoded protein is CASSHSGDLAGNF.

The chain recombines TRBV6-4 with TRBJ2-7; 8 bases map to TRBD2. V gave up 8 bases and J gave up 5 bases; unmatched junction bases: 8. CDR3 length: 13 amino acids. Germline V gene data show CDR1 as MRHNA and CDR2 as SNTAGT. The CDR3 protein is CASGGTRHDEQYF. The DNA of the CDR3 is TGTGCCAGCGGAGGGACTAGGCACGACGAGCAGTACTTC.

The gene calls are TRBV19 and TRBJ1-5; possible D gene TRBD1, 5 bases. The CDR3 is 14 residues long. From germline, CDR1 is LNHDA and CDR2 SQIVND (reference sequence). V gave up 7 bases and J gave up 3 bases, with 13 bases separating them. The CDR3 nucleotides are TGTGCCAGTACCATGGGGCAGTTCAATCAGCCCCAGCATTTT. Translating gives CASTMGQFNQPQHF.

This sequence joins TRBV6-1 and TRBJ1-1; tentatively, D is TRBD1 (6 bases). Between the trimmed V and J ends, which lost 2 bases and 2 bases, there was a span of 9 bases. CDR1 and CDR2 (germline): MNHNS, SASEGT. The CDR3 sequence is 14 residues long. The CDR3 loop is CASSEFGTNTEAFF. The CDR3 coding sequence is TGTGCCAGCAGTGAATTTGGGACAAACACTGAAGCTTTCTTT.

The genes are TRBV7-3 and TRBJ1-4, with 7 bases aligning to TRBD1. V lost 5 bases and J lost 2; bases outside the gene matches: 5. This CDR3 comprises 15 residues. CDR1 and CDR2 (germline): SGHTA, FQGTGA. DNA for the CDR3: TGTGCCAGCAGCCTACAGACAGGGACTAATGAAAAACTGTTTTTT. Translation gives CASSLQTGTNEKLFF.

This clone has just a few counts. The V gene is TRBV28, the J gene TRBJ2-4; possible D gene TRBD1, 5 bases. Trimming took 4 bases from V and 9 from J, leaving 10 bases between them. The germline CDR1 and CDR2 sequences are MDHEN and SYDVKM. CDR3 size: 12 residues. The CDR3 coding sequence is TGTGCCAGCAGTTCCTCGCAGGGCATTCAGTACTTC. It encodes CASSSSQGIQYF.

The chain carries TRBV2 and TRBJ1-3; D unclear. The CDR3 covers 18 residues. Germline V gene lookup returns CDR1 SNHLY and CDR2 FYNNEI. Trimming shortened V by 0 bases and J by 0 bases, and 15 bases separated the two germline ends. The CDR3 loop is CASSEAPYSQSSGNTIYF. Written as DNA, the CDR3 is TGTGCCAGCAGTGAAGCGCCTTACAGCCAGAGCTCTGGAAACACCATATATTTT.

The gene calls are TRBV5-4 and TRBJ2-3, with TRBD2 matching 7 bases. Per germline, CDR1 SGHNT and CDR2 YYREEE (reference sequence). This CDR3 is 15 amino acids long. V gave up 6 bases and J gave up 0 bases; unmatched junction bases: 7. CDR3 loop: CASNDLAASTDTQYF. CDR3 in DNA: TGTGCCAGCAATGACCTAGCGGCTAGCACAGATACGCAGTATTTT.

A remark on this clone: The same CDR3 is also encoded by other DNA sequences in this sample. The rearrangement links TRBV6-1 to TRBJ1-2; D is unclear. Germline lookup yields CDR1 MNHNS and CDR2 SASEGT. CDR3 length: 13 residues. Between the trimmed V and J ends, which lost 4 bases and 2 bases, there was a span of 8 bases. The CDR3 nucleotides are TGTGCCAGCAGTGTTCCGGGGAACTATGGCTACACCTTC. Translated: CASSVPGNYGYTF.

The chain has TRBV28 and TRBJ1-2, with a possible D match to TRBD1 (5 bases). The CDR3 contains 14 residues. The V end lost 2 bases, the J end lost 3 bases, and 10 bases lay between the germline ends. Germline CDR1 and CDR2: MDHEN and SYDVKM. In DNA, the CDR3 is TGTGCCAGCAGTTTAGGGGCAGGGCACTATGGCTACACCTTC. Translated, it gives CASSLGAGHYGYTF.

This CDR3 is CASSPTGVSGGELFF. The CDR3 DNA is TGTGCCAGCAGCCCGACAGGGGTCTCGGGAGGGGAGCTGTTTTTT. The genes are TRBV11-3 and TRBJ2-2, with TRBD1 matching 8 bases. V was pared by 5 bases and J by 8 bases, with 10 bases of the junction left unmatched. The germline V gene has CDR1 SGHNT and CDR2 YENEEA. There are 15 residues in the CDR3.

The chain links TRBV4-1 to TRBJ2-1; D is ambiguous. The CDR3 is 12 amino acids. The ends were cut back, 0 bases at V and 9 bases at J, with 6 bases in the middle. Germline CDR1 reads MGHRA; CDR2 reads YSYEKL. The CDR3 DNA reads as TGCGCCAGCAGCCAAGACCCCGTTGAGCAGTTCTTC. Amino acids: CASSQDPVEQFF.